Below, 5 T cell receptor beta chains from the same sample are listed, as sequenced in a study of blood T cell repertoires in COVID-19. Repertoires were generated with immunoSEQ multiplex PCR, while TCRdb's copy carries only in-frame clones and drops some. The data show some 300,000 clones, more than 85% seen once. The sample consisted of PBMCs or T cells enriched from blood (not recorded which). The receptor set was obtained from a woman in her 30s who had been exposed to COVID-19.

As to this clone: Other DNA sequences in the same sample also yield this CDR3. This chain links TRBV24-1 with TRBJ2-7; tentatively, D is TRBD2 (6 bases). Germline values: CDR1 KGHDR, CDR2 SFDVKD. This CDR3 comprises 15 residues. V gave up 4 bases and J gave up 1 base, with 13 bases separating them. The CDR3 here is CATSDPLGGSYEQYF. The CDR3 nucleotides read TGTGCCACCAGTGACCCTCTTGGGGGGTCCTACGAGCAGTACTTC.

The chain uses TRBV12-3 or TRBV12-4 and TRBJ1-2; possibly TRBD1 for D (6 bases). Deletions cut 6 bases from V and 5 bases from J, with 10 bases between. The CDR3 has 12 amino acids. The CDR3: CASSRGQYGYTF. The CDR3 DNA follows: TGTGCCAGCAGCAGAGGACAGTATGGCTACACCTTC.

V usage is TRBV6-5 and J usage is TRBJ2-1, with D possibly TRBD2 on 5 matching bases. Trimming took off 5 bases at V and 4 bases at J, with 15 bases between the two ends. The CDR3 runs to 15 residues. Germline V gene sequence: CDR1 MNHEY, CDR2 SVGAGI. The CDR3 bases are TGTGCCAGCAGTCGGGGAACCGCCGAATACAATGAGCAGTTCTTC. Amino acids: CASSRGTAEYNEQFF.

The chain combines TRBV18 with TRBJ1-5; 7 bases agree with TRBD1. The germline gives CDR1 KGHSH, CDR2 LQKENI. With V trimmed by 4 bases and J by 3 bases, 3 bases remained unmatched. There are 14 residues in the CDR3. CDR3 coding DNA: TGTGCCAGCTCACAACAGGGGTACAATCAGCCCCAGCATTTT. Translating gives CASSQQGYNQPQHF. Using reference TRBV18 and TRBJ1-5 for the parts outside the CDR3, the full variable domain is NAGVMQNPRHLVRRRGQEARLRCSPMKGHSHVYWYRQLPEEGLKFMVYLQKENIIDESGMPKERFSAEFPKEGPSILRIQQVVRGDSAAYFCASSQQGYNQPQHFGDGTRLSIL.

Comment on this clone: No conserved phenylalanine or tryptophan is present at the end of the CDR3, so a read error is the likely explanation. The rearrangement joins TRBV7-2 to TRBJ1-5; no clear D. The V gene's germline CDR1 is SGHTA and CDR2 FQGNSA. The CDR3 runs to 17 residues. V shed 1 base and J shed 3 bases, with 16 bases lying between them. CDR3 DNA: TGTGCCAGCAGCTTAGTTCCGCGGAGTATAGCCAATCAGCCCCAGCATTCT. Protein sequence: CASSLVPRSIANQPQHS.